These 18 T cell receptor beta chains share one sample of origin, sequenced in a study of molecular identifiers for immune sequencing clone quantification. TCRdb independently ran MiXCR on the PCR reads; one entry per CDR3 protein. The sample holds roughly 90,000 distinct CDR3 sequences; 15% to 20% are singletons and the top ten take around 0.88%. The sequenced material came from naive CD8+ T cells from blood, with Jurkat cell RNA spiked in. Subset: FACS-sorted CD8+CD4-CCR7+CD45RA+ naive T cells. These receptors were taken from a human donor in good health. Some libraries in this study had Jurkat cell RNA spiked in.

This clonotype was seen at least ten times. The chain is built from TRBV5-1 and TRBJ2-5; maybe TRBD2 (5 bases). Germline lookup yields CDR1 SGHRS and CDR2 YFSETQ. The CDR3 is 11 amino acids. V was clipped by 4 bases and J by 5 bases, with 6 bases between them. The chain's CDR3 is CASSGEETQYF. The CDR3 bases are TGCGCCAGCAGCGGGGAGGAGACCCAGTACTTC.

This clonotype has ten or more counts. The rearrangement joins TRBV5-8 to TRBJ1-6, with D unresolved. The germline V and J ends were trimmed by 6 bases and 7 bases, with 11 bases remaining between them. CDR3 length: 13 residues. Germline CDR1 SGHTS, CDR2 YDEGEE. CDR3 nucleotides: TGTGCCAGCAAAGTACGCGGCAATTCACCCCTCCACTTT. Its protein is CASKVRGNSPLHF.

Notes on this clonotype: Since a much larger clone is just one base distant, this may be a read error. The DNA is omitted, as the CDR3 cannot be located on it reliably, and the CDR3 follows TCRdb's listing. The rearrangement joins TRBV20-1 to TRBJ1-5; the tabulated D call, TRBD1, remains unverified against the DNA. The CDR3 extends over 16 residues, inclusive of both ends. CDR1 DFQATT and CDR2 SNEGSKA come from the germline V gene (reference sequence). CDR3 in amino acids: CSAGEVGFGSNQPLHF.

As for this clonotype: This may come from a read error, since a much larger clone is one base off. J is TRBJ2-2 and V is TRBV30, with 10 bases identical to TRBD2. In germline, CDR1 is GTSNPN, CDR2 SVGIG (reference sequence). The CDR3 totals 13 residues. The CDR3 DNA is TGTGCTGGGGGACTAGCGAACACCGGGGAGCTGCTTTTT. Translating gives CAGGLANTGELLF.

This clonotype was recorded many times. An end of the junction differs from the germline gene, which may be a read error. The CDR3 nucleotides are TGTGCCAGCAGCCTAGATCACAGGGTTGGGGAGACCCAGTACTTC. Amino acids: CASSLDHRVGETQYF. The rearrangement joins TRBV11-2 to TRBJ2-5, with a weak D call TRBD1 (6 bases). The CDR3 extends over 15 amino acids. Germline loops: CDR1 SGHAT, CDR2 FQNNGV.

This clonotype was found many times. This chain uses TRBV6-5 with TRBJ2-7, with TRBD2 matching 10 bases. The V segment lost 2 bases and the J segment 2 bases; nucleotides outside the gene matches: 3. The CDR3 is 15 amino acids. The V gene's germline CDR1 is MNHEY and CDR2 SVGAGI. The CDR3 DNA is TGTGCCAGCAGTTACCATACTAGCGGGGCCTACGAGCAGTACTTC. Translating it yields CASSYHTSGAYEQYF.

The table lists this clonotype with a few counts. This chain links TRBV27 with TRBJ2-2; 7 bases are shared with TRBD2. The germline gives CDR1 MNHEY, CDR2 SMNVEV (reference sequence). Unmatched junction bases numbered 4, after V lost 3 bases and J lost 3 bases. CDR3 length equals 15 residues. The CDR3, as DNA: TGTGCCAGCAGTTTGCGGGGGTTGGACACCGGGGAGCTGTTTTTT. Translation gives CASSLRGLDTGELFF.

This clonotype was detected many times. The chain joins TRBV24-1 to TRBJ2-1, with 13 bases fitting TRBD2. Germline CDR1 is KGHDR and CDR2 is SFDVKD. After removal of 1 base from V and 7 bases from J, the junction contained 18 bases not matched to a gene. This CDR3 is 21 amino acids long. The CDR3, as DNA: TGTGCCACCAGTGATTTCCGAACGGACCGAACCGGGACTAGCGGGATAAATGAGCAGTTCTTC. Its translation: CATSDFRTDRTGTSGINEQFF.

The rearrangement links TRBV2 to TRBJ1-6; D is perhaps TRBD1 (6 bases). Per germline, CDR1 SNHLY and CDR2 FYNNEI. The CDR3 is 15 residues long. Trimming cost V 3 bases and J 7 bases, with 13 bases left between them. The CDR3 nucleotides are TGTGCCAGCAGTGAGCGGACAGAGAAGAATTCACCCCTCCACTTT. Its translation is CASSERTEKNSPLHF.

The table lists this clonotype with a count of one. This may arise from a read error, as a much more abundant clone is one base away. This rearrangement joins TRBV13 to TRBJ1-1; D possibly corresponds to TRBD1 (6 bases). CDR1 PRHDT and CDR2 FYEKMQ come from the germline V gene (reference sequence). This CDR3 contains 16 residues. CDR3 loop: CASELQGGVRDTKAFF. The CDR3 DNA sequence: TGTGCCAGCGAATTACAGGGAGGGGTTCGGGACACTAAAGCTTTCTTT.

This clonotype was counted between two and nine times. The chain recombines TRBV30 with TRBJ2-7; unclear D gene. Germline V gene sequence: CDR1 GTSNPN, CDR2 SVGIG (reference sequence). CDR3 length equals 11 residues. V was trimmed by 0 bases and J by 12 bases, leaving 12 bases between them. CDR3 DNA sequence: TGTGCCTGGAGTGTACTTGGGGAATTGTACTTC. The encoded protein is CAWSVLGELYF.

This clonotype was seen many times. The CDR3: CASSSINEQFF. CDR3 DNA: TGTGCCAGCAGTTCGATTAATGAGCAGTTCTTC. V usage is TRBV12-3 or TRBV12-4 and J usage is TRBJ2-1; no definite D call. Trimming stripped 4 bases from V and 7 bases from J, with 5 bases between. This CDR3 comprises 11 residues.

This chain joins TRBV20-1 and TRBJ2-7; weak D call: TRBD2 (5 bases). The CDR3 has 14 residues. The V end lost 0 bases, the J end lost 3 bases, and 12 bases lay between the germline ends. Per the germline V gene, CDR1 is DFQATT and CDR2 is SNEGSKA (reference sequence). The CDR3, as DNA: TGCAGTGCTAGAGATCTGAGAGGGAACTACGAGCAGTACTTC. Protein product: CSARDLRGNYEQYF.

This clonotype was counted many times. V and J are TRBV5-1 and TRBJ1-1, with a tentative D call TRBD1 (5 bases). This CDR3 is 17 amino acids long. Trimming cost V 4 bases and J 0 bases, with 19 bases left between them. Germline-derived CDR1 and CDR2 are SGHRS and YFSETQ. The DNA of the CDR3 is TGCGCCAGCAGCCCGGTGGGGCAAGGAGAGATGAACACTGAAGCTTTCTTT. Its protein is CASSPVGQGEMNTEAFF.

Comment on this clonotype: A much larger clone lies one base from this, so it may be a read error. CDR3 in DNA: TGTGCCAGCAGCGGGGGGTCGAGCTCCAACGAGCAGTACTTC. This sequence encodes CASSGGSSSNEQYF. The chain uses TRBV9 and TRBJ2-7, with D perhaps matching TRBD1 or TRBD2 (5 bases each). This CDR3 is 14 amino acids long. Germline lookup yields CDR1 SGDLS and CDR2 YYNGEE.

Note on this clonotype: At one end, the junction sequence differs from germline, possibly due to a read error. V and J are TRBV5-1 and TRBJ2-3, with D hard to call. CDR3 length: 13 amino acids. Germline V gene data show CDR1 as SGHRS and CDR2 as YFSETQ. The CDR3 DNA follows: TGCGCCCGCAGCTACGGAAGCACGGATACGCAGTATTTT. Its translation: CARSYGSTDTQYF.

This clonotype came up many times. The chain joins TRBV19 to TRBJ1-5, with a weak D call TRBD1 (5 bases). Germline CDR1 is LNHDA and CDR2 is SQIVND (reference sequence). The ends were cut back, 6 bases at V and 0 bases at J, with 18 bases in the middle. This CDR3 region has 17 residues. The CDR3 DNA follows: TGTGCCAGTAGCAGACCCGCAGGGTCGTATAGCAATCAGCCCCAGCATTTT. It specifies CASSRPAGSYSNQPQHF.

This clonotype was detected only a few times. The gene calls are TRBV27 and TRBJ2-7; D might be TRBD1 (5 bases). V lost 0 bases and J lost 0, with 9 bases in between. From germline, CDR1 is MNHEY and CDR2 SMNVEV (reference sequence). The CDR3 is 15 amino acids. The CDR3: CASSLSGANSYEQYF. CDR3 DNA sequence: TGTGCCAGCAGTTTATCAGGGGCGAACTCCTACGAGCAGTACTTC.